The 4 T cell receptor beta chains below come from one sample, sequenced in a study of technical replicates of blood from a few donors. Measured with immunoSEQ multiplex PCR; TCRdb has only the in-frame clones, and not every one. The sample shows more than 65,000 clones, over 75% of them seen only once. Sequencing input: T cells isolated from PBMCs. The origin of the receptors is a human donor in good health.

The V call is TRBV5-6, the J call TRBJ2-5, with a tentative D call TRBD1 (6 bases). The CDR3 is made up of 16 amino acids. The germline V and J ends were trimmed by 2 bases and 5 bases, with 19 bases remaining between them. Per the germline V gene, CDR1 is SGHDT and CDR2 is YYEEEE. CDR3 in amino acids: CASSFARTARTETQYF. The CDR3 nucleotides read TGTGCCAGCAGCTTTGCCCGGACAGCCCGGACGGAGACCCAGTACTTC.

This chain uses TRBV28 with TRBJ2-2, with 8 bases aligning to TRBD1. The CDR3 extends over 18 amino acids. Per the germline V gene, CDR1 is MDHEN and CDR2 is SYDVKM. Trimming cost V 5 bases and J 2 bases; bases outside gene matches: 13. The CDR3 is CASSHPVIGTGNTGELFF. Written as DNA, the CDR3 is TGTGCCAGCAGTCATCCCGTAATCGGGACAGGCAACACCGGGGAGCTGTTTTTT.

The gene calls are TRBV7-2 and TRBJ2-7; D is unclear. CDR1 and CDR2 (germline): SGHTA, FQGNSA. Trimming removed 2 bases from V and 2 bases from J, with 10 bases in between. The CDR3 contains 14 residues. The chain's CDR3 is CASSLNTGTYEQYF. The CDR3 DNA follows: TGTGCCAGCAGCTTAAACACGGGTACCTACGAGCAGTACTTC.

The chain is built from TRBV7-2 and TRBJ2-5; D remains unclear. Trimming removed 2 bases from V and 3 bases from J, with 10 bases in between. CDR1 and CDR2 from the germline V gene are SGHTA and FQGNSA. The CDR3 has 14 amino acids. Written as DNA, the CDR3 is TGTGCCAGCAGCTTACTCACAGATGAAGAGACCCAGTACTTC. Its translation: CASSLLTDEETQYF.